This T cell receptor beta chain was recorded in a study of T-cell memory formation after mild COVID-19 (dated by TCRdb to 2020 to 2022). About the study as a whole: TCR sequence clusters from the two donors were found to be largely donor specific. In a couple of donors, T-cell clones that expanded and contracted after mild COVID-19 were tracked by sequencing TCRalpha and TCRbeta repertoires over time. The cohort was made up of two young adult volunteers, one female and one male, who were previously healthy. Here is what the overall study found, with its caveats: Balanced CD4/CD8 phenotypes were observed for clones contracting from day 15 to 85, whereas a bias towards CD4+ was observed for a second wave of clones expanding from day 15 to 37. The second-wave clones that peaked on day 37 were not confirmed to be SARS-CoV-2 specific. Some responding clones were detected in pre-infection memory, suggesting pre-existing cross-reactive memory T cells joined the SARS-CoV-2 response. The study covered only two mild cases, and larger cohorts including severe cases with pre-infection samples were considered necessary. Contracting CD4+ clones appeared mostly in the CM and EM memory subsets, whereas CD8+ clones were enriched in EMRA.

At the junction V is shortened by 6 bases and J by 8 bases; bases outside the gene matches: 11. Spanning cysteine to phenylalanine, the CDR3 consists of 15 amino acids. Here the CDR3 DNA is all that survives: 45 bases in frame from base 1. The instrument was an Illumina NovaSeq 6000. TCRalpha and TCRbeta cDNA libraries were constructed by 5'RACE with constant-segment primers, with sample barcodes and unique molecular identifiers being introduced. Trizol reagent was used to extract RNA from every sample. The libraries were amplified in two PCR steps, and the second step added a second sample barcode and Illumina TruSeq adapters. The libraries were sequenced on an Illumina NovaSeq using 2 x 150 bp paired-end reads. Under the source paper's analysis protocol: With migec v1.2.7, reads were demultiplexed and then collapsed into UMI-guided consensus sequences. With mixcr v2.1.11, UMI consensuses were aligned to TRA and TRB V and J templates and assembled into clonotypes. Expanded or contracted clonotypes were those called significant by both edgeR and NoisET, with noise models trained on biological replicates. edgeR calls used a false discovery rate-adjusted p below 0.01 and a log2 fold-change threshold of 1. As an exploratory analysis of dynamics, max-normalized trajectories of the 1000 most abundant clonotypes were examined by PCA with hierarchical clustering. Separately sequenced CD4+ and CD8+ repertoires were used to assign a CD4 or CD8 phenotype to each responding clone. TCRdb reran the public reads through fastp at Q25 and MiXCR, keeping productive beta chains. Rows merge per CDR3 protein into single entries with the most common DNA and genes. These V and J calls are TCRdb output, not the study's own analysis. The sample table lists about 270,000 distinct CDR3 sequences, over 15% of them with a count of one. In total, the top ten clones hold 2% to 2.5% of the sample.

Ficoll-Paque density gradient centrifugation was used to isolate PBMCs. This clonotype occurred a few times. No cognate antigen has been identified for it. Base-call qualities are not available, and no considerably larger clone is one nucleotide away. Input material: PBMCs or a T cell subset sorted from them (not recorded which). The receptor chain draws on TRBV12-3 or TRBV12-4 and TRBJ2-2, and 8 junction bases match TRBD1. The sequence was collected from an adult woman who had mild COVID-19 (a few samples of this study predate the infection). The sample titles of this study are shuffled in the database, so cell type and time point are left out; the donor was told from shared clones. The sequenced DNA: TGTGCCAGCAGCTGGAGAACAGGGGGTGCTGGGGAGCTGTTTTTT. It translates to CASSWRTGGAGELFF.